The 31 T cell receptor beta chains presented below share a single source sample, sequenced in a study of radiation and T cells in renal cell carcinoma. The treatment was: treatment-naive control, cytoreductive nephrectomy. The method was immunoSEQ multiplex PCR; TCRdb's version includes in-frame clones alone and lacks a portion of them. Seen here are roughly 18,000 clones, approximately 59% observed once, and the top ten hold 30% to 35%. The input for sequencing was tumor tissue, taken from a patient whose treatment was nephrectomy without radiotherapy. These receptors all stem from a man between 45 and 60 years old with renal cell carcinoma.

In its sample, this clone was seen once. The chain links TRBV11-2 to TRBJ2-2; D unclear. The germline gives CDR1 SGHAT, CDR2 FQNNGV. The CDR3 runs 15 residues. V was shortened by 4 bases and J by 0 bases, with 9 bases between the two germline ends. The CDR3 DNA follows: TGTGCCAGCAGCTGGACGGATACGAACACCGGGGAGCTGTTTTTT. Residues: CASSWTDTNTGELFF.

This clone was picked up a small number of times. The chain is built from TRBV18 and TRBJ1-2, with D possibly TRBD1 on 5 matching bases. CDR1 is KGHSH and CDR2 is LQKENI in the germline V gene. This CDR3 is built from 13 residues. V shed 4 bases and J shed 1 base, with 7 bases lying between them. CDR3 nucleotide sequence: TGTGCCAGCTCACGGGGGGATAACTATGGCTACACCTTC. Amino acid sequence: CASSRGDNYGYTF.

CDR3 DNA sequence: TGCGCCAGCAGCTTCCTCCTAGCGGGGGGCGACTACGAGCAGTACTTC. As protein: CASSFLLAGGDYEQYF. V and J are TRBV5-1 and TRBJ2-7, with 11 bases fitting TRBD2. CDR1 is SGHRS, CDR2 YFSETQ, per germline. The CDR3 contains 16 residues. Trimming removed 2 bases from V and 3 bases from J; junction bases left unmatched: 7. Drawing the rest from reference TRBV5-1 and TRBJ2-7, the complete variable domain is KAGVTQTPRYLIKTRGQQVTLSCSPISGHRSVSWYQQTPGQGLQFLFEYFSETQRNKGNFPGRFSGRQFSNSRSEMNVSTLELGDSALYLCASSFLLAGGDYEQYFGPGTRLTVT.

This clone appeared a few times. The DNA for the CDR3 is TGTGCCAGCAGCTTGGGAAGGGACAGCAATCAGCCCCAGCATTTT. Amino acids: CASSLGRDSNQPQHF. J is TRBJ1-5 and V is TRBV5-8; perhaps TRBD1 as D (5 bases). Trimming pared 0 bases from V and 1 base from J, leaving 8 bases between. The CDR3 length is 15 residues. CDR1 is SGHTS, CDR2 YDEGEE, per germline.

By sample share, this clone is medium-sized. The rearrangement links TRBV21-1 to TRBJ1-2. TRBV21-1 counts as a pseudogene. The CDR3 is made up of 13 amino acids. The CDR3 region is CASSNKVGYGYTF. In DNA, the CDR3 is TGTGCCAGCAGCAATAAGGTAGGCTATGGCTACACCTTC.

The chain links TRBV27 to TRBJ2-7; D is uncertain. CDR3 length equals 13 residues. V dropped 4 bases and J dropped 0 bases, with 7 bases sitting between them. Germline assignment: CDR1 MNHEY and CDR2 SMNVEV (reference sequence). Here the CDR3 reads CASSSFPSYEQYF. DNA of the CDR3: TGTGCCAGCAGTTCCTTTCCCTCCTACGAGCAGTACTTC.

This clone showed up just a few times. This chain links TRBV18 with TRBJ1-1, with D unresolved. CDR1 is KGHSH, CDR2 LQKENI, per germline. Trimming shortened V by 2 bases and J by 2 bases, and 6 bases separated the two germline ends. CDR3 length equals 13 residues. CDR3 nucleotide sequence: TGTGCCAGCTCACCATATCTCAACACTGAAGCTTTCTTT. This codes for CASSPYLNTEAFF.

This chain links TRBV2 with TRBJ2-1, with unresolved D. Trimming removed 7 bases from V and 1 base from J, with 5 bases in between. CDR3 length: 12 residues. In germline, CDR1 is SNHLY, CDR2 FYNNEI. DNA of the CDR3: TGTGCCAGCAAGGATTCCTACAATGAGCAGTTCTTC. Protein: CASKDSYNEQFF. The full variable domain, rest sourced from reference TRBV2 and TRBJ2-1, is EPEVTQTPSHQVTQMGQEVILRCVPISNHLYFYWYRQILGQKVEFLVSFYNNEISEKSEIFDDQFSVERPDGSNFTLKIRSTKLEDSAMYFCASKDSYNEQFFGPGTRLTVL.

J is TRBJ2-3 and V is TRBV29-1; the D is unclear. Trimming stripped 7 bases from V and 6 bases from J, with 26 bases between. Germline loops: CDR1 SQVTM, CDR2 ANQGSEA. CDR3 length: 16 amino acids. The CDR3 protein is CSAAAVSQVLADTQYF. CDR3 bases: TGCAGCGCCGCCGCCGTTTCACAAGTTCTCGCCGATACGCAGTATTTT.

This clone was found a few times. The J gene is TRBJ1-5, the V gene TRBV30; TRBD1 might be the D (6 bases). CDR1 is GTSNPN, CDR2 SVGIG, per germline (reference sequence). The CDR3 consists of 13 residues. The V and J ends lost 2 bases and 12 bases respectively, with 17 bases between them. The CDR3 here is CAWSLTDSSFQHF. For the CDR3, the DNA is TGTGCCTGGAGTTTAACGGACAGTAGCTTCCAGCATTTT.

V and J are TRBV7-9 and TRBJ1-2; 9 bases line up with TRBD1. The CDR3 sequence is 14 residues long. The germline V gene encodes CDR1 SEHNR and CDR2 FQNEAQ (reference sequence). V lost 1 base, J lost 12 bases, and 9 bases stayed unmatched. CDR3 region: CASSLGRDRVDNTF. The CDR3 DNA sequence: TGTGCCAGCAGCTTAGGCCGGGACAGGGTAGATAACACCTTC.

The V call is TRBV19, the J call TRBJ2-7; tentatively, D is TRBD1 or TRBD2 (5 bases each). CDR1 is LNHDA and CDR2 is SQIVND in the germline V gene (reference sequence). V dropped 4 bases and J dropped 6 bases, with 13 bases sitting between them. The CDR3 extends over 13 amino acids. This CDR3 is CASSNQGRGEQYF. In DNA form, the CDR3 reads TGTGCCAGTAGTAATCAGGGTCGGGGCGAGCAGTACTTC.

V and J are TRBV6-6 and TRBJ2-3; perhaps D is TRBD1 or TRBD2 (6 bases each). The CDR3 spans 16 residues. Germline CDR1 and CDR2: MNHNY and SVGAGI (reference sequence). With 1 base removed from V and 4 bases from J, the gap between germline ends came to 15 bases. This CDR3 reads CASSYLSAGEADTQYF. In DNA form, the CDR3 reads TGTGCCAGCAGTTACTTGTCGGCAGGGGAGGCAGATACGCAGTATTTT.

The chain uses TRBV5-1 and TRBJ1-2; possibly TRBD1 for D (5 bases). This CDR3 contains 15 residues. Germline V gene lookup returns CDR1 SGHRS and CDR2 YFSETQ. Trimming shortened V by 6 bases and J by 1 base, and 16 bases separated the two germline ends. The CDR3 region has the DNA TGCGCCAGCACCATAGACAGATCAGATAACTATGGCTACACCTTC. It encodes CASTIDRSDNYGYTF.

J is TRBJ2-4 and V is TRBV4-1; D tentatively fits TRBD1 or TRBD2 (5 bases each). The CDR3 has 17 amino acids. Germline loops: CDR1 MGHRA, CDR2 YSYEKL. V lost 2 bases and J lost 9, with 23 bases in between. CDR3 region: CASSQPLEWGSGGIQYF. The DNA of the CDR3 is TGCGCCAGCAGCCAACCCCTGGAATGGGGGAGCGGTGGCATTCAGTACTTC.

This chain links TRBV13 with TRBJ2-1; D is undetermined. V lost 5 bases and J 5 bases, leaving 7 bases between the germline ends. CDR3 length: 12 residues. In germline, CDR1 is PRHDT, CDR2 FYEKMQ (reference sequence). The CDR3 reads CASSLNHNEQFF. The DNA of the CDR3 is TGTGCCAGCAGCCTAAACCACAATGAGCAGTTCTTC.

The chain combines TRBV10-3 with TRBJ2-1; 10 nucleotides match TRBD2. CDR3 length: 13 amino acids. The germline CDR1 and CDR2 sequences are ENHRY and SYGVKD. Unmatched junction bases numbered 14, after V lost 10 bases and J lost 14 bases. The CDR3 DNA sequence: TGTGCCACATATGAAGTAAGCGGGAGGGATAAGTTCTTC. Translated: CATYEVSGRDKFF.

V is TRBV5-4 and J is TRBJ2-5; 7 bases line up with TRBD2. With 0 bases clipped from V and 4 bases from J, the junction kept 9 bases outside the gene matches. Germline lookup yields CDR1 SGHNT and CDR2 YYREEE (reference sequence). The CDR3 has 16 amino acids. The CDR3 loop reads CASSLASAGVGETQYF. The CDR3 DNA sequence: TGTGCCAGCAGCTTGGCTTCCGCGGGAGTTGGAGAGACCCAGTACTTC.

This clone was counted between two and nine times. The gene calls are TRBV9 and TRBJ1-5, with TRBD1 matching over 8 bases. J was trimmed by 1 base and V by 0 bases; bases with no gene match: 0. The CDR3 is 15 residues long. Germline values: CDR1 SGDLS, CDR2 YYNGEE. The CDR3 sequence is CASSVGQGSNQPQHF. CDR3 in DNA: TGTGCCAGCAGCGTAGGACAGGGGAGCAATCAGCCCCAGCATTTT.

This clone was seen a handful of times. CDR3 DNA: TGTGCCAGCAGTGTGCGGCAGACTAATGAAAAACTGTTTTTT. Amino acid sequence: CASSVRQTNEKLFF. This chain links TRBV2 with TRBJ1-4, with unresolved D. V gave up 4 bases and J gave up 2 bases, with 8 bases separating them. This CDR3 contains 14 residues. Germline V lookup: CDR1 SNHLY, CDR2 FYNNEI.

V usage is TRBV5-6 and J usage is TRBJ2-1, with D hard to call. Germline V CDR1 and CDR2: SGHDT, YYEEEE. This CDR3 has 15 residues. The ends were cut back, 3 bases at V and 4 bases at J, with 14 bases in the middle. DNA of the CDR3: TGTGCCAGCAGCTCGTCGCCCTTCCCTTACAATGAGCAGTTCTTC. Protein: CASSSSPFPYNEQFF.

The gene calls are TRBV15 and TRBJ1-1, with D maybe TRBD1 (6 bases). This CDR3 spans 14 amino acids. Trimming left V 3 bases short and J 4 bases short, with 12 bases between. The V gene's germline CDR1 is LNHNV and CDR2 YYDKDF (reference sequence). This CDR3 reads CATSSDRTATEAFF. Written as DNA, the CDR3 is TGTGCCACCAGCAGTGACCGGACAGCCACTGAAGCTTTCTTT. The full variable domain, rest sourced from reference TRBV15 and TRBJ1-1, is DAMVIQNPRYQVTQFGKPVTLSCSQTLNHNVMYWYQQKSSQAPKLLFHYYDKDFNNEADTPDNFQSRRPNTSFCFLDIRSPGLGDTAMYLCATSSDRTATEAFFGQGTRLTVV.

This clone has a handful of counts. The rearrangement links TRBV15 to TRBJ1-1; no firm D call. CDR1 LNHNV and CDR2 YYDKDF come from the germline V gene (reference sequence). This CDR3 spans 14 amino acids. With 0 bases removed from V and 1 base from J, the gap between germline ends came to 6 bases. The CDR3 sequence is CATSRDRTNTEAFF. CDR3 coding DNA: TGTGCCACCAGCAGAGATCGAACGAACACTGAAGCTTTCTTT.

The V gene is TRBV19, the J gene TRBJ2-7; 7 nucleotides line up with TRBD1. This CDR3 has 15 amino acids. Germline assignment: CDR1 LNHDA and CDR2 SQIVND (reference sequence). The V and J ends lost 4 bases and 2 bases, in that order; junction bases with no gene match: 8. CDR3 in amino acids: CASSTYRGLPYEQYF. The CDR3 DNA sequence: TGTGCCAGTAGTACATACAGGGGCCTACCCTACGAGCAGTACTTC.

Many counts were recorded for this clone. The chain recombines TRBV9 with TRBJ2-2, with 11 bases identical to TRBD1. The CDR3 totals 15 residues. The V and J ends lost 4 bases and 6 bases, in that order; junction bases with no gene match: 5. Germline V gene lookup returns CDR1 SGDLS and CDR2 YYNGEE. CDR3 loop: CASSSRTGGPGELFF. The CDR3 region has the DNA TGTGCCAGCAGCTCACGGACAGGGGGCCCCGGGGAGCTGTTTTTT.

This clone has just a few counts. V usage is TRBV19 and J usage is TRBJ1-2, with unresolved D. The germline gives CDR1 LNHDA, CDR2 SQIVND (reference sequence). The CDR3 contains 14 residues. Between the trimmed V and J ends, which lost 3 bases and 7 bases, there was a span of 15 bases. CDR3 amino acids: CASSIGRTGPGYTF. DNA of the CDR3: TGTGCCAGTAGTATCGGACGAACCGGCCCTGGCTACACCTTC.

The rearrangement links TRBV2 to TRBJ2-7; TRBD1 matches at 7 bases. The V and J ends lost 4 bases and 3 bases, in that order; junction bases with no gene match: 3. The V gene's germline CDR1 is SNHLY and CDR2 FYNNEI. The CDR3 is made up of 13 amino acids. CDR3 amino acids: CASSVDRDYEQYF. The CDR3 DNA is TGTGCCAGCAGTGTAGACAGGGACTACGAGCAGTACTTC.

A few counts support this clone. The chain is built from TRBV30 and TRBJ1-2; perhaps TRBD1 as D (6 bases). Trimming cost V 8 bases and J 2 bases, with 9 bases left between them. This CDR3 has 11 residues. Germline CDR1 GTSNPN, CDR2 SVGIG (reference sequence). CDR3 in amino acids: CALGTNYGYTF. The DNA for the CDR3 is TGTGCCCTCGGGACAAACTATGGCTACACCTTC.

The V and J genes are TRBV19 and TRBJ1-4, with D hard to call. Germline CDR1 is LNHDA and CDR2 is SQIVND (reference sequence). The CDR3 has 17 amino acids. Trimming stripped 2 bases from V and 11 bases from J, with 24 bases between. The CDR3 region has the DNA TGTGCCAGTAGTATAAACCAACGGCGTCGGGCTTCGTTGAAACTGTTTTTT. Its translation: CASSINQRRRASLKLFF. The variable domain in full, completed from reference TRBV19 and TRBJ1-4, reads DGGITQSPKYLFRKEGQNVTLSCEQNLNHDAMYWYRQDPGQGLRLIYYSQIVNDFQKGDIAEGYSVSREKKESFPLTVTSAQKNPTAFYLCASSINQRRRASLKLFFGSGTQLSVL.

This clone was detected only a few times. The chain links TRBV6-5 to TRBJ1-2; 7 nucleotides match TRBD1. Germline CDR1 is MNHEY and CDR2 is SVGAGI. The CDR3 contains 15 residues. After removal of 4 bases from V and 4 bases from J, the junction contained 9 bases not matched to a gene. The CDR3 reads CASSFKSGGFYGYTF. CDR3 DNA sequence: TGTGCCAGCAGTTTTAAGTCAGGGGGTTTCTATGGCTACACCTTC.

The genes are TRBV11-2 and TRBJ1-2, with D hard to call. The ends were cut back, 5 bases at V and 4 bases at J, with 17 bases in the middle. Germline CDR1 reads SGHAT; CDR2 reads FQNNGV. The CDR3 extends over 15 amino acids. CDR3 region: CASSTRRVKGYGYTF. For the CDR3, the DNA is TGTGCCAGCAGCACCCGGAGGGTGAAGGGCTATGGCTACACCTTC.